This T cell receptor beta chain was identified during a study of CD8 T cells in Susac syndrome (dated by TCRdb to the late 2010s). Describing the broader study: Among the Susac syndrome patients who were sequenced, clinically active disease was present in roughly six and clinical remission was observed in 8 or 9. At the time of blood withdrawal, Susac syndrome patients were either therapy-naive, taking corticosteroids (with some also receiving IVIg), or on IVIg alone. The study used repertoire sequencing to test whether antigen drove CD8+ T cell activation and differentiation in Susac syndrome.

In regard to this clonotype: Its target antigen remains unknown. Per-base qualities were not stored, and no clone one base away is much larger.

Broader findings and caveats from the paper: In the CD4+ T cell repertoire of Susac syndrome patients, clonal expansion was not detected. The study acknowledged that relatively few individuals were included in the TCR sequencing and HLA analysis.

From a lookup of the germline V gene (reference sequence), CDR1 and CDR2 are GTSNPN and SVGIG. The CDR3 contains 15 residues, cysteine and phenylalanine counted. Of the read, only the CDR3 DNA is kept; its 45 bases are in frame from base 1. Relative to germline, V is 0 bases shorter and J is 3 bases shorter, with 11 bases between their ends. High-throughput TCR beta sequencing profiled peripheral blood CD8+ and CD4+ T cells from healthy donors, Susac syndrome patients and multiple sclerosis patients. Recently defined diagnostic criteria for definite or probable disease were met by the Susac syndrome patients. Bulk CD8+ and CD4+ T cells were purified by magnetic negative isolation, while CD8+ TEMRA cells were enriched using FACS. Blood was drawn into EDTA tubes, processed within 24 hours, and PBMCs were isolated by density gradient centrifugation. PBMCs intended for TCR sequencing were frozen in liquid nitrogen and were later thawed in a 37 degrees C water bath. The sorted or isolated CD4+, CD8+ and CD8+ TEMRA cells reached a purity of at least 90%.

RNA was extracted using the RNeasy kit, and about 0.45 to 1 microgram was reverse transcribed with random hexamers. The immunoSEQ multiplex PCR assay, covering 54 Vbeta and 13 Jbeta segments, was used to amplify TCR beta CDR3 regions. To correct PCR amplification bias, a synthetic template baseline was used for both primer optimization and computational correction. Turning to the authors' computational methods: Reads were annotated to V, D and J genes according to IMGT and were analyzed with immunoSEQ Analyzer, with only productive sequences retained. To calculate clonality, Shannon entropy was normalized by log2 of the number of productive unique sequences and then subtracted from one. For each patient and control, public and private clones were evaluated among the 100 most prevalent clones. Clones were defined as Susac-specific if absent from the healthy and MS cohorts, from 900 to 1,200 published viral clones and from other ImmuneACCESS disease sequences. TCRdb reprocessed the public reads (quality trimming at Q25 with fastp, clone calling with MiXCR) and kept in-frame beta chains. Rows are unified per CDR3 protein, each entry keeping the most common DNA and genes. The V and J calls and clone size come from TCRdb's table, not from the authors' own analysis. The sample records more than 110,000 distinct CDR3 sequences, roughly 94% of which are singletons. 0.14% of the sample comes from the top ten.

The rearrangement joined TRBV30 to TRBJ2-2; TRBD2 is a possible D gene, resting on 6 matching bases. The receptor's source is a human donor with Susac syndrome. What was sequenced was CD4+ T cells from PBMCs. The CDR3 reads CAWSVSGEDTGELFF. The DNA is TGTGCCTGGAGTGTTTCGGGGGAGGACACCGGGGAGCTGTTTTTT.